Following are 9 T cell receptor beta chains from one sample sequenced in a study of blood T cell repertoires in COVID-19. Libraries were prepared by immunoSEQ multiplex PCR; TCRdb keeps only in-frame clonotypes and omits some of them. The sample records more than 100,000 clones, about four fifths being singletons. The sequenced sample was peripheral blood. The source of these receptors is a woman at least 80 years old with acute or convalescent COVID-19.

The chain is built from TRBV18 and TRBJ1-5, with 8 bases that match TRBD1. The CDR3 covers 18 residues. Germline lookup yields CDR1 KGHSH and CDR2 LQKENI. Trimming at V came to 4 bases and at J to 0 bases, leaving 11 bases not matched to a gene. As DNA, the CDR3 is TGTGCCAGCTCACACGGGAGGACAGGGCGGGATAGCAATCAGCCCCAGCATTTT. It specifies CASSHGRTGRDSNQPQHF.

This sequence joins TRBV19 and TRBJ2-1; 10 bases map to TRBD2. Looked up from germline, CDR1 is LNHDA and CDR2 is SQIVND (reference sequence). V shed 8 bases, J shed 10 bases, and the junction held 17 bases outside the gene matches. The CDR3 is made up of 16 amino acids. The CDR3 region has the DNA TGTGCCAGTCGGGGCTGGGAGCGGGGGGGCCTTGGGGAGCAGTTCTTC. Translation gives CASRGWERGGLGEQFF. Supplemented by reference TRBV19 and TRBJ2-1, the full variable domain reads DGGITQSPKYLFRKEGQNVTLSCEQNLNHDAMYWYRQDPGQGLRLIYYSQIVNDFQKGDIAEGYSVSREKKESFPLTVTSAQKNPTAFYLCASRGWERGGLGEQFFGPGTRLTVL.

The V call is TRBV18, the J call TRBJ1-1, with TRBD1 as a possible D gene (6 bases). V lost 4 bases to trimming and J lost 4 bases, with 13 bases between them. The CDR3 is 14 amino acids. Germline V lookup: CDR1 KGHSH, CDR2 LQKENI. CDR3 in amino acids: CASSLHPGATEAFF. The CDR3 DNA follows: TGTGCCAGCTCACTTCATCCAGGGGCCACTGAAGCTTTCTTT.

The chain couples TRBV6-1 to TRBJ1-5, with TRBD1 matching over 8 bases. With 4 bases clipped from V and 2 bases from J, the junction kept 13 bases outside the gene matches. The CDR3 length is 18 residues. Germline CDR1 reads MNHNS; CDR2 reads SASEGT. The CDR3 DNA reads as TGTGCCAGCAGTGGCAAACTTCAGGGGGCGCGTGGCAATCAGCCCCAGCATTTT. Its translation is CASSGKLQGARGNQPQHF.

The rearrangement links TRBV13 to TRBJ2-1; maybe TRBD2 (6 bases). The V gene lost 2 bases and the J gene lost 8 bases, with 10 bases spanning the gap. CDR1 and CDR2 from the germline V gene are PRHDT and FYEKMQ (reference sequence). CDR3 length equals 13 residues. The CDR3 loop reads CASSLRPGDEQFF. In DNA form, the CDR3 reads TGTGCCAGCAGCTTACGGCCGGGAGATGAGCAGTTCTTC.

The chain is built from TRBV6-1 and TRBJ2-3; 7 positions match TRBD1. J lost 2 bases, V lost 3 bases, and 11 bases had no gene match. From germline, CDR1 is MNHNS and CDR2 SASEGT. This CDR3 comprises 17 residues. Here the CDR3 reads CASSDPDRPGNTDTQYF. CDR3 DNA sequence: TGTGCCAGCAGTGACCCGGACAGGCCAGGCAACACAGATACGCAGTATTTT.

The chain links TRBV19 to TRBJ2-1, with TRBD2 as a possible D gene (5 bases). The CDR3 extends over 15 amino acids. Trimming left V 4 bases short and J 6 bases short, with 16 bases between. The germline CDR1 and CDR2 sequences are LNHDA and SQIVND (reference sequence). DNA for the CDR3: TGTGCCAGTAGTACATCAAGCCTCCGGGGCAATGAGCAGTTCTTC. Amino acids: CASSTSSLRGNEQFF.

This sequence joins TRBV4-1 and TRBJ2-5; 12 nucleotides align to TRBD2. CDR3 length equals 16 residues. In germline, CDR1 is MGHRA, CDR2 YSYEKL. J was trimmed by 6 bases and V by 1 base; bases with no gene match: 6. In DNA form, the CDR3 reads TGCGCCAGCAGCCAAGGGGCTAGCGGGGGGGGGAAGACCCAGTACTTC. This codes for CASSQGASGGGKTQYF.

The chain joins TRBV5-6 to TRBJ2-2; TRBD2 matches at 10 bases. This CDR3 contains 16 residues. J lost 4 bases, V lost 1 base, and 4 bases had no gene match. Germline CDR1 SGHDT, CDR2 YYEEEE. The CDR3 region is CASSLKLAGITGELFF. The CDR3 nucleotides read TGTGCCAGCAGCTTGAAACTAGCGGGGATCACCGGGGAGCTGTTTTTT.